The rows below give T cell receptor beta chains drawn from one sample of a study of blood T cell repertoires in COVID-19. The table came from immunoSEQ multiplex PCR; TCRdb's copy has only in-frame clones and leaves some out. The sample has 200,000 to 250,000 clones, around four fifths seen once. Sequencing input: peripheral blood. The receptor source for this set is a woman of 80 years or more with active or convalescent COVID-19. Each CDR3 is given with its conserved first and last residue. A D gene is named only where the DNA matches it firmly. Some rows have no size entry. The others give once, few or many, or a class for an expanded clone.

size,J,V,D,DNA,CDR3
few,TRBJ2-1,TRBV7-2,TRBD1,TGTGCCAGCAGCTTAGTCGGCAGGGGGCGAAATGAGCAGTTCTTC,CASSLVGRGRNEQFF
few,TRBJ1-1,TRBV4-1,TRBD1,TGCGCCAGCAGCCTTCGAGACAGGGGTAATAACAATGAAGCTTTCTTT,CASSLRDRGNNNEAFF
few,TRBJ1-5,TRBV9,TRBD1,TGTGCCAGCAGCGTAGCCCGGGACAGGGGCCACGAAGGGGGCAATCAGCCCCAGCATTTT,CASSVARDRGHEGGNQPQHF
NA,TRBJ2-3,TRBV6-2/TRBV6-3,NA,TGTGCCAGCAGTTTACAGACAGATACGCAGTATTTT,CASSLQTDTQYF
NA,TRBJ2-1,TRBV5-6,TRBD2,TGTGCCAGCAGCTTGACTAGCGGGGGAGATGAGCAGTTCTTC,CASSLTSGGDEQFF
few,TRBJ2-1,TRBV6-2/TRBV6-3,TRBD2,TGTGCCAGCAGTTACAGGGTCGGACTAGTCTACAATGAGCAGTTCTTC,CASSYRVGLVYNEQFF
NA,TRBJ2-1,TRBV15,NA,TGTGCCACCAGCAGAGATCTGGGGCCGGGTGAGCAGTTCTTC,CATSRDLGPGEQFF
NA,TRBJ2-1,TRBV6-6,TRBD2,TGTGCCAGCAGTTACGGGCTAGCGGGAGTCGGTGAGCAGTTCTTC,CASSYGLAGVGEQFF
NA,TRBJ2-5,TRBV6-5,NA,TGTGCCACTCGGCGGACAGACCAAGAGACCCAGTACTTC,CATRRTDQETQYF
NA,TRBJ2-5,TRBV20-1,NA,TGCAGTGCTAGTTATAATCAAGAGACCCAGTACTTC,CSASYNQETQYF
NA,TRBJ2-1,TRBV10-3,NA,TGTGCCATCAGTGGGGGGCAGGAAAAGAATGAGCAGTTCTTC,CAISGGQEKNEQFF
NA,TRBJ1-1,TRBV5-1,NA,TGCGCCAGCAGACCCCAATCGGGGGGCGGGGGAGAAGCTTTCTTT,CASRPQSGGGGEAFF
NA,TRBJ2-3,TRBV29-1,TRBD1,TGCAGCGTCACGGGACAGGGGGGTACAGATACGCAGTATTTT,CSVTGQGGTDTQYF
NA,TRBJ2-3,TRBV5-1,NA,TGCGCCAGCAGCGGGCGGGGCACAGATACGCAGTATTTT,CASSGRGTDTQYF
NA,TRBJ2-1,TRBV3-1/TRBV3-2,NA,TGTGCCAGCAGCCAATTAGTCCGCAATGAGCAGTTCTTC,CASSQLVRNEQFF
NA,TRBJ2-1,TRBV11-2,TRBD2,TGTGCCAGCAGCGTAATAGCGGGGACCTACAATGAGCAGTTCTTC,CASSVIAGTYNEQFF
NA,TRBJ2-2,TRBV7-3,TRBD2,TGTGCCAGCAGCTTGAGACTAGCGGGGACCGGGGAGCTGTTTTTT,CASSLRLAGTGELFF
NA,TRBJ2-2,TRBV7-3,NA,TGTGCCAGCAGCTCCGGGGTTAACACCGGGGAGCTGTTTTTT,CASSSGVNTGELFF
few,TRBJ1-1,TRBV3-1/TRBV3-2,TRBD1,TGTGCCAGCAGCCAACAGGGGGGAACTGAAGCTTTCTTT,CASSQQGGTEAFF
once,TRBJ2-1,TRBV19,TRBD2,TGTGCCAGTAGGACTAGCGGGGGGACCTACAATGAGCAGTTCTTC,CASRTSGGTYNEQFF
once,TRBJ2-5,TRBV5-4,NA,TGTGCCAGCAGCTTTACTTCAGGGGGGAACCAAGAGACCCAGTACTTC,CASSFTSGGNQETQYF
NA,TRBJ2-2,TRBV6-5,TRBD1,TGTGCCAGCATCTTTACGGGACAGCTAACCGGGGAGCTGTTTTTT,CASIFTGQLTGELFF
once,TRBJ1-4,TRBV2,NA,TGTGCCAGCAGAGGCAGCGAGGATGAAAAACTGTTTTTT,CASRGSEDEKLFF
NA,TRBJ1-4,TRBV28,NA,TGTGCCAGCGTTAAGGGAGGGGAAACTAATGAAAAACTGTTTTTT,CASVKGGETNEKLFF
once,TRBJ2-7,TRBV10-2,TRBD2,TGCGCCAGCAGTGATAGGGCGGGAGGGTCCTACGAGCAGTACTTC,CASSDRAGGSYEQYF
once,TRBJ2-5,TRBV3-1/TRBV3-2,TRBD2,TGTGCCAGCAGCCTGGCCAGCGGGACCCAAGAGACCCAGTACTTC,CASSLASGTQETQYF
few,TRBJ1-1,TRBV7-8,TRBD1,TGTGCCAGCAGCTCCGACAGGGGGAACACTGAAGCTTTCTTT,CASSSDRGNTEAFF
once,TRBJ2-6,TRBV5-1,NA,TGCGCCAGCAGCTTCGGTGGGGCCAACGTCCTGACTTTC,CASSFGGANVLTF
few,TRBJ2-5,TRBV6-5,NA,TGTGCCAGCAGCCTGAACAAAAATTCCGAAGAGACCCAGTACTTC,CASSLNKNSEETQYF
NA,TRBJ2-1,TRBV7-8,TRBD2,TGTGCCAGCAGCATTACCGGGACTAGATCTTACAATGAGCAGTTCTTC,CASSITGTRSYNEQFF
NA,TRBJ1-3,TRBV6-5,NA,TGTGCCAGCAGACCGGACAGCCGCTCTGGAAACACCATATATTTT,CASRPDSRSGNTIYF
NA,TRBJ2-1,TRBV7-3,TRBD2,TGTGCCAGCAGCTTAACAGGGGAGGGTGAGCAGTTCTTC,CASSLTGEGEQFF
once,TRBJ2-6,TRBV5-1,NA,TGCGCCAGCAGCTTGGCTGGCAGGGGCTCTGGGGCCAACGTCCTGACTTTC,CASSLAGRGSGANVLTF
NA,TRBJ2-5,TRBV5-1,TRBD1,TGCGCCAGCAGCTTTTCGACCCAGGGGGATCAAGAGACCCAGTACTTC,CASSFSTQGDQETQYF
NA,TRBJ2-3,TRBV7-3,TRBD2,TGTGCCAGCAGCTTACAGGGACTAGCGGGCACAGATACGCAGTATTTT,CASSLQGLAGTDTQYF
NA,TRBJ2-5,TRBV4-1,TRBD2,TGCGCCAGCAGCCAGGCCATTAGCGGGAGAAGAGAGACCCAGTACTTC,CASSQAISGRRETQYF
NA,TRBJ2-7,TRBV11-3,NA,TGTGCCAGCAGCCGTTCCCCCGAGCAGTACTTC,CASSRSPEQYF
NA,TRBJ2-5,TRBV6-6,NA,TGTGCCAGCAGTTACGGGACTGGTAGGACCCAGTACTTC,CASSYGTGRTQYF
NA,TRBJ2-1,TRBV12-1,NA,TGTGCCAGCAGCTGGGACGCCGGGACTTCCTACAATGAGCAGTTCTTC,CASSWDAGTSYNEQFF
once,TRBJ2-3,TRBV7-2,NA,TGTGCCAGCAGCTTAGTTCGGGGGAAGGAAACGCAGTATTTT,CASSLVRGKETQYF
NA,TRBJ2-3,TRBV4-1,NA,TGCGCCAGCAGCCCCTCTGGTGGCAGTAGGGGGGATACGCAGTATTTT,CASSPSGGSRGDTQYF
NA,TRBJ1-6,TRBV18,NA,TGTGCCAGCTCACCAGGACACAGCTCCTATAATTCACCCCTCCACTTT,CASSPGHSSYNSPLHF
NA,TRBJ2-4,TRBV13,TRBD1,TGTGCCAGCAGCCGGGGACAGGGAATTAGCAAAAACATTCAGTACTTC,CASSRGQGISKNIQYF
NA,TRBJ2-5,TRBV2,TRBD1,TGTGCCAGCACCCCGACAGGGGCGAAAGAGACCCAGTACTTC,CASTPTGAKETQYF